One and the same sample provided the 3 T cell receptor beta chains below, sequenced in a study of blood T cell repertoires in COVID-19 (TCRdb year 2020). Library preparation employed the immunoSEQ multiplex PCR assay. Not all clones reach the TCRdb copy of this immuneACCESS table, which keeps in-frame sequences only. Checked studies attribute under half of the gap to unresolved V genes and leave the rest unexplained. The sample profile shows 400,000 to 450,000 clones; roughly 88% of them were found once. More than 0.55% of the sample is in the top ten clones. The specimen sequenced was PBMCs or T cells enriched from blood (not recorded which). These receptors came from a man younger than 35 who had recovered from COVID-19.

V is TRBV18 and J is TRBJ1-3, with 7 bases that match TRBD1. Germline trimming cut 4 bases from V and 4 bases from J; bases unmatched to any gene: 4. CDR1 KGHSH and CDR2 LQKENI come from the germline V gene. This CDR3 has 14 residues. The CDR3 spells CASSLTGIGNTIYF. In DNA, the CDR3 is TGTGCCAGCTCACTGACAGGGATAGGAAACACCATATATTTT.

The V gene is TRBV5-6, the J gene TRBJ2-7, with TRBD1 matching 9 bases. Germline values: CDR1 SGHDT, CDR2 YYEEEE. V lost 4 bases, J lost 6 bases, and 8 bases stayed unmatched. This CDR3 contains 14 residues. CDR3 protein: CASSPGTGFIEQYF. CDR3 bases: TGTGCCAGCAGCCCGGGGACAGGGTTCATCGAGCAGTACTTC. The entire variable domain, with the rest obtained from reference TRBV5-6 and TRBJ2-7, is as follows: DAGVTQSPTHLIKTRGQQVTLRCSPKSGHDTVSWYQQALGQGPQFIFQYYEEEERQRGNFPDRFSGHQFPNYSSELNVNALLLGDSALYLCASSPGTGFIEQYFGPGTRLTVT.

The genes are TRBV9 and TRBJ2-2; 7 nucleotides agree with TRBD2. Losses at the gene ends were 3 bases for V and 14 bases for J; bases not matched to a gene: 13. Per the germline V gene, CDR1 is SGDLS and CDR2 is YYNGEE. The CDR3 extends over 14 amino acids. CDR3 in DNA: TGTGCCAGCAGCGCCCTCGTGAGTGGCGGGGGACTGTTTTTT. This sequence encodes CASSALVSGGGLFF.